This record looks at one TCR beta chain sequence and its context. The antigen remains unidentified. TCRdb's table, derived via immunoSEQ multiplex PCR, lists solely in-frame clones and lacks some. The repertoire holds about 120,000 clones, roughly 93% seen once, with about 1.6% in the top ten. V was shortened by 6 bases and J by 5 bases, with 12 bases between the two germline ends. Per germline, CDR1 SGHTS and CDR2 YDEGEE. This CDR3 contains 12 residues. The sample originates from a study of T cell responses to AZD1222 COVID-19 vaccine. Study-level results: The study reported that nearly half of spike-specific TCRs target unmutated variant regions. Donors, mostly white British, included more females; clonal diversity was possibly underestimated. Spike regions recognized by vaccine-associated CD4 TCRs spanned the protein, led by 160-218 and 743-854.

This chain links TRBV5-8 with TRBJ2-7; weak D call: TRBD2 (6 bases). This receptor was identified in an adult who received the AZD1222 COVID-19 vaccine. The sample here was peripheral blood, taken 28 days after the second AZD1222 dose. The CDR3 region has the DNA TGTGCCAGCAACGGGGGAGCCCACGAGCAGTACTTC. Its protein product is CASNGGAHEQYF. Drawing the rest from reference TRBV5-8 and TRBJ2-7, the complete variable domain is EAGVTQSPTHLIKTRGQQATLRCSPISGHTSVYWYQQALGLGLQFLLWYDEGEERNRGNFPPRFSGRQFPNYSSELNVNALELEDSALYLCASNGGAHEQYFGPGTRLTVT.